One sample yielded the 22 T cell receptor beta chains listed below, sequenced in a study of blood T cell repertoires in COVID-19. The assay was immunoSEQ multiplex PCR, and TCRdb's table has in-frame clones only and misses some. The sample contains approximately 250,000 clones, about 88% of which appear only once. Source material: PBMCs or T cells enriched from blood (not recorded which). The origin of the receptors is a young man with acute COVID-19.

The chain combines TRBV5-4 with TRBJ1-2; 7 positions match TRBD1. This CDR3 spans 14 amino acids. Unmatched junction bases numbered 6, after V lost 3 bases and J lost 4 bases. Germline-derived CDR1 and CDR2 are SGHNT and YYREEE (reference sequence). The CDR3 spells CASSSGQDVYGYTF. The DNA of the CDR3 is TGTGCCAGCAGCTCCGGACAGGACGTCTATGGCTACACCTTC.

This sequence joins TRBV29-1 and TRBJ2-3, with D perhaps matching TRBD2 (6 bases). The V gene lost 5 bases and the J gene lost 4 bases, with 19 bases spanning the gap. CDR1 is SQVTM, CDR2 ANQGSEA, per germline. This CDR3 spans 15 amino acids. DNA of the CDR3: TGCAGCGTTCGGGAGTCGGGTAATCCCTCAGATACGCAGTATTTT. Amino acids: CSVRESGNPSDTQYF.

The genes are TRBV5-1 and TRBJ1-6, with a tentative D call TRBD1 (6 bases). Between the trimmed V and J ends, which lost 5 bases and 7 bases, there was a span of 7 bases. The CDR3 sequence is 12 residues long. Germline V gene data show CDR1 as SGHRS and CDR2 as YFSETQ. The CDR3 here is CASRQGNSPLHF. DNA for the CDR3: TGCGCCAGCAGGCAGGGGAATTCACCCCTCCACTTT.

This clone was seen a single time. This chain joins TRBV19 and TRBJ1-6; D gene uncertain. The CDR3 extends over 13 amino acids. The germline gives CDR1 LNHDA, CDR2 SQIVND (reference sequence). Trimming took off 6 bases at V and 14 bases at J, with 17 bases between the two ends. The chain's CDR3 is CASSTYALEALHF. The DNA for the CDR3 is TGTGCCAGTAGCACTTACGCCCTCGAAGCCCTCCACTTT.

This sequence joins TRBV19 and TRBJ2-5, with D unclear. Trimming removed 0 bases at V and 4 bases at J, with 12 bases between. The CDR3 spans 15 residues. Germline V CDR1 and CDR2: LNHDA, SQIVND (reference sequence). CDR3 in amino acids: CASSIDRNRPETQYF. The CDR3, as DNA: TGTGCCAGTAGTATAGATCGCAACAGACCAGAGACCCAGTACTTC. Full variable domain (missing parts from reference TRBV19 and TRBJ2-5): DGGITQSPKYLFRKEGQNVTLSCEQNLNHDAMYWYRQDPGQGLRLIYYSQIVNDFQKGDIAEGYSVSREKKESFPLTVTSAQKNPTAFYLCASSIDRNRPETQYFGPGTRLLVL.

V and J are TRBV7-9 and TRBJ2-7, with TRBD1 matching over 8 bases. V lost 5 bases to trimming and J lost 3 bases; unmatched junction nucleotides: 3. Germline assignment: CDR1 SEHNR and CDR2 FQNEAQ (reference sequence). The CDR3 runs to 13 residues. The CDR3 loop reads CASSPDRDYEQYV. CDR3 nucleotide sequence: TGTGCCAGCAGCCCGGACAGGGACTACGAGCAGTACGTC.

The J gene is TRBJ2-1, the V gene TRBV6-2 or TRBV6-3, with D unclear. Trimming took 6 bases from V and 0 from J, leaving 15 bases between them. Germline values: CDR1 MNHEY, CDR2 SVGEGT. The CDR3 sequence is 16 residues long. The CDR3: CASSSAIGSSYNEQFF. The CDR3, as DNA: TGTGCCAGCAGCTCAGCGATCGGAAGCTCCTACAATGAGCAGTTCTTC.

V usage is TRBV2 and J usage is TRBJ1-3; the match to TRBD1 covers 10 bases. With 6 bases clipped from V and 4 bases from J, the junction kept 6 bases outside the gene matches. The CDR3 is made up of 15 amino acids. In germline, CDR1 is SNHLY, CDR2 FYNNEI. CDR3 loop: CASRRQGARGNTIYF. CDR3 nucleotides: TGTGCCAGCAGGAGACAGGGGGCGCGCGGAAACACCATATATTTT.

The chain employs TRBV5-4 and TRBJ2-2; 12 bases map to TRBD1. Germline V gene lookup returns CDR1 SGHNT and CDR2 YYREEE (reference sequence). J lost 4 bases, V lost 4 bases, and 17 bases had no gene match. This CDR3 comprises 20 residues. CDR3 sequence (DNA): TGTGCCAGCAGCGCCGGGGACAGGGGGCTACTAGCGGCCACCACCGGGGAGCTGTTTTTT. This translates into CASSAGDRGLLAATTGELFF.

The J gene is TRBJ1-1, the V gene TRBV5-4; 7 bases are shared with TRBD1. CDR3 length: 15 residues. Germline values: CDR1 SGHNT, CDR2 YYREEE (reference sequence). Trimming cost V 4 bases and J 2 bases; bases outside gene matches: 8. The CDR3 nucleotides read TGTGCCAGCAGCGCGACAGGGTTAGGAAACACTGAAGCTTTCTTT. The encoded protein is CASSATGLGNTEAFF.

This chain connects TRBV7-2 to TRBJ1-2; 7 bases align to TRBD1. This CDR3 is 13 amino acids long. Germline loops: CDR1 SGHTA, CDR2 FQGNSA. Trimming cost V 8 bases and J 4 bases; bases outside gene matches: 7. This CDR3 is CASGQNRGYGYTF. The CDR3 coding sequence is TGTGCCAGCGGGCAAAACAGGGGCTATGGCTACACCTTC.

The V gene is TRBV28, the J gene TRBJ1-1; 9 bases match TRBD1. With 8 bases clipped from V and 7 bases from J, the junction kept 17 bases outside the gene matches. Germline V gene data show CDR1 as MDHEN and CDR2 as SYDVKM. The CDR3 runs 16 residues. The chain's CDR3 is CASAGGDRGRYGEAFF. The CDR3 coding sequence is TGTGCCAGCGCAGGGGGAGACAGGGGGAGGTACGGTGAAGCTTTCTTT.

V is TRBV28 and J is TRBJ1-1, with D perhaps TRBD1 (6 bases). Germline V gene lookup returns CDR1 MDHEN and CDR2 SYDVKM. The CDR3 totals 12 residues. V gave up 4 bases and J gave up 6 bases, with 9 bases separating them. The CDR3 DNA is TGTGCCAGCAGTTCGAGGGGGTCTGAAGCTTTCTTT. This codes for CASSSRGSEAFF.

This clone came up once. V gene TRBV9 combines with J gene TRBJ2-1; possibly TRBD1 or TRBD2 for D (6 bases each). CDR1 and CDR2 from the germline V gene are SGDLS and YYNGEE. Trimming took off 7 bases at V and 0 bases at J, with 14 bases between the two ends. The CDR3 totals 15 residues. In DNA form, the CDR3 reads TGTGCCAGCGGCGGGGCGGACAGCTCCTACAATGAGCAGTTCTTC. Encoded protein: CASGGADSSYNEQFF.

V and J are TRBV29-1 and TRBJ2-7; a weak D match, TRBD2 (6 bases). This CDR3 spans 14 amino acids. The germline gives CDR1 SQVTM, CDR2 ANQGSEA. Trimming cost V 4 bases and J 7 bases, with 20 bases left between them. CDR3 in DNA: TGCAGCGTTGGTAATAGCGGAATACCCGGGGAGCAGTACGTC. Encoded protein: CSVGNSGIPGEQYV.

V usage is TRBV24-1 and J usage is TRBJ2-3; the match to TRBD2 covers 9 bases. The CDR3 totals 16 residues. Germline lookup yields CDR1 KGHDR and CDR2 SFDVKD. V gave up 2 bases and J gave up 6 bases; unmatched junction bases: 8. CDR3 residues: CATSDSSTSGWDTQYF. The CDR3 DNA sequence: TGTGCCACCAGTGATTCGAGTACTAGCGGGTGGGATACGCAGTATTTT.

The chain employs TRBV29-1 and TRBJ2-1; 10 positions match TRBD2. The J segment lost 1 base and the V segment lost 7 bases, leaving 13 bases of the junction unmatched. The CDR3 consists of 17 residues. Germline-derived CDR1 and CDR2 are SQVTM and ANQGSEA. The CDR3 here is CSGTGAGGPVSYNEQFF. CDR3 nucleotides: TGCAGCGGGACTGGAGCGGGAGGGCCCGTTTCCTACAATGAGCAGTTCTTC.

V is TRBV7-8 and J is TRBJ2-2; tentative D call: TRBD2 (5 bases). CDR1 and CDR2 from the germline V gene are SGHVS and FQNEAQ. This CDR3 contains 16 residues. V dropped 0 bases and J dropped 6 bases, with 14 bases sitting between them. This chain's CDR3 is CASSLALARGAGELFF. In DNA, the CDR3 is TGTGCCAGCAGCTTAGCGCTAGCCCGAGGCGCCGGGGAGCTGTTTTTT.

The gene calls are TRBV19 and TRBJ1-5; TRBD1 matches 8 bases. The CDR3 spans 15 residues. Germline CDR1 is LNHDA and CDR2 is SQIVND (reference sequence). V was pared by 3 bases and J by 6 bases, with 7 bases of the junction left unmatched. CDR3 DNA: TGTGCCAGTAGTATTGACAGGGGTGGATCTCAGCCCCAGCATTTT. This codes for CASSIDRGGSQPQHF.

This clone was observed a single time. The J gene is TRBJ1-2, the V gene TRBV11-1; D is uncertain. CDR3 length: 11 amino acids. Germline V lookup: CDR1 SGHAT, CDR2 FQDESV (reference sequence). Trimming cost V 5 bases and J 6 bases, with 7 bases left between them. CDR3 residues: CASSQADGYTF. In nucleotides, the CDR3 is TGTGCCAGCAGCCAAGCTGATGGCTACACCTTC.

There are a few counts of this clone. The rearrangement uses TRBV5-1 and TRBJ1-3; weak D call: TRBD1 (5 bases). From germline, CDR1 is SGHRS and CDR2 YFSETQ. Trimming stripped 5 bases from V and 3 bases from J, with 12 bases between. The CDR3 consists of 14 residues. CDR3 bases: TGCGCCAGCAGGCCAACGACAGATGGAAACACCATATATTTT. This codes for CASRPTTDGNTIYF.

V and J are TRBV6-5 and TRBJ1-5, with D unresolved. This CDR3 region has 14 residues. V was pared by 8 bases and J by 0 bases, with 11 bases between. Germline V gives CDR1 MNHEY, CDR2 SVGAGI. CDR3 nucleotides: TGTGCCAGCTACGGGATCCATAGCAATCAGCCCCAGCATTTT. It specifies CASYGIHSNQPQHF.